This passage covers 14 T cell receptor beta chains from one sample sequenced in a study of Ad26.COV2.S vaccination and SARS-CoV-2 variants. Noted treatment: around 19 received Ad26.COV2.S at low or high dose, single or two shots; about 5 received placebo; per-sample allocation not given. Collection of samples fell on day 63 after the first vaccine or placebo injection. Some clones are missing from TCRdb's copy, which holds only in-frame ones; the method was immunoSEQ multiplex PCR. The sample holds about 350,000 clones, about 87% seen once. This sample comprised peripheral blood, obtained in a trial of Ad26.COV2.S vaccine versus placebo. Receptor source: a person between 18 and 60 years old who received the Ad26.COV2.S COVID-19 vaccine or a placebo.

Notes on this clone: The identical CDR3 is also encoded by other nucleotide sequences in the sample. V usage is TRBV29-1 and J usage is TRBJ1-5; D gene ambiguous. The CDR3 length is 13 residues. Looked up from germline, CDR1 is SQVTM and CDR2 is ANQGSEA. The V and J ends lost 6 bases and 0 bases respectively, with 9 bases between them. The CDR3 region has the DNA TGCAGCGTGGCAGAAAATAGCAATCAGCCCCAGCATTTT. This encodes CSVAENSNQPQHF.

This chain links TRBV30 with TRBJ2-5, with TRBD2 matching over 11 bases. J gave up 7 bases and V 2 bases, and 24 bases lay outside the gene matches. The CDR3 extends over 20 amino acids. Germline CDR1 GTSNPN, CDR2 SVGIG (reference sequence). CDR3 region: CAWSPSPILPGLAVIGTQYF. The CDR3 DNA follows: TGTGCCTGGAGTCCTTCCCCCATACTTCCGGGACTAGCGGTCATAGGGACCCAGTACTTC. The entire variable domain, with the rest obtained from reference TRBV30 and TRBJ2-5, is as follows: SQTIHQWPATLVQPVGSPLSLECTVEGTSNPNLYWYRQAAGRGLQLLFYSVGIGQISSEVPQNLSASRPQDRQFILSSKKLLLSDSGFYLCAWSPSPILPGLAVIGTQYFGPGTRLLVL.

The chain uses TRBV18 and TRBJ2-5; D is perhaps TRBD2 (7 bases). This CDR3 is built from 15 residues. V was shortened by 2 bases and J by 2 bases, with 12 bases between the two germline ends. From germline, CDR1 is KGHSH and CDR2 LQKENI. CDR3 protein: CASSPIGGTQETQYF. CDR3 bases: TGTGCCAGCTCACCAATCGGGGGGACACAAGAGACCCAGTACTTC. The complete variable domain, with remaining parts taken from reference TRBV18 and TRBJ2-5, reads NAGVMQNPRHLVRRRGQEARLRCSPMKGHSHVYWYRQLPEEGLKFMVYLQKENIIDESGMPKERFSAEFPKEGPSILRIQQVVRGDSAAYFCASSPIGGTQETQYFGPGTRLLVL.

This clone was recorded once. This rearrangement joins TRBV30 to TRBJ2-5; 11 bases align to TRBD2. Looked up from germline, CDR1 is GTSNPN and CDR2 is SVGIG (reference sequence). Trimming at V came to 7 bases and at J to 7 bases, leaving 14 bases not matched to a gene. The CDR3 is 15 residues long. The CDR3 coding sequence is TGTGCCTCCTTTAGGGGACTAGCGGCGCGGGGGACCCAGTACTTC. Translating gives CASFRGLAARGTQYF.

The chain uses TRBV7-9 and TRBJ1-2, with D possibly matching TRBD1 (5 bases). There are 13 residues in the CDR3. Germline V gene lookup returns CDR1 SEHNR and CDR2 FQNEAQ (reference sequence). Trimming shortened V by 5 bases and J by 6 bases, and 13 bases separated the two germline ends. The CDR3 DNA is TGTGCCAGCAGCCAGTATAAAGGGGATGGCTACACCTTC. This translates into CASSQYKGDGYTF.

This clone was observed once. The chain links TRBV4-3 to TRBJ2-3; TRBD2 aligns across 8 bases. The CDR3 spans 19 residues. The ends lost 4 bases at V and 2 bases at J; junction bases unmatched: 17. Germline CDR1 reads LGHNA; CDR2 reads YSLEER. The CDR3 bases are TGCGCCAGCAGCCCAAATAAGAAAGCGGGAGTGGGTCTCACAGATACGCAGTATTTT. This sequence encodes CASSPNKKAGVGLTDTQYF.

A single count supports this clone. This chain links TRBV11-2 with TRBJ2-1, with 10 bases matching TRBD1. The trim removed 1 base at V and 7 bases at J, leaving 4 bases unmatched. Per germline, CDR1 SGHAT and CDR2 FQNNGV. This CDR3 spans 15 amino acids. The CDR3 sequence: CASSLAGQGVNEQFF. CDR3 DNA sequence: TGTGCCAGCAGCTTAGCAGGACAGGGGGTGAATGAGCAGTTCTTC.

The chain couples TRBV7-8 to TRBJ2-1, with TRBD2 identical over 12 bases. This CDR3 contains 15 residues. Per germline, CDR1 SGHVS and CDR2 FQNEAQ. Trimming at V came to 4 bases and at J to 9 bases, leaving 7 bases not matched to a gene. CDR3 bases: TGTGCCAGCAGCTCCGACCTAGCGGGAGGGGTTGAGCAGTTCTTC. Encoded protein: CASSSDLAGGVEQFF.

This chain uses TRBV4-1 with TRBJ2-7; 7 bases fit TRBD2. This CDR3 comprises 14 residues. The ends lost 5 bases at V and 1 base at J; junction bases unmatched: 5. CDR1 is MGHRA, CDR2 YSYEKL, per germline. CDR3 nucleotides: TGCGCCAGCAGCTACCGAGCGGGGTCCTACGAGCAGTACTTC. Translated, it gives CASSYRAGSYEQYF.

A single count supports this clone. This chain uses TRBV28 with TRBJ1-5; D is possibly TRBD1 (6 bases). The length of the CDR3 is 15 residues. Germline CDR1 MDHEN, CDR2 SYDVKM. V lost 6 bases to trimming and J lost 1 base, with 13 bases between them. CDR3 region: CASSARQGSNQPQHF. CDR3 nucleotide sequence: TGTGCCAGCAGCGCGAGGCAGGGGAGCAATCAGCCCCAGCATTTT.

The chain couples TRBV5-4 to TRBJ2-5; D uncertain. CDR1 SGHNT and CDR2 YYREEE come from the germline V gene (reference sequence). This CDR3 comprises 14 residues. V was trimmed by 1 base and J by 3 bases, leaving 10 bases between them. CDR3 in amino acids: CASSLYGSEETQYF. For the CDR3, the DNA is TGTGCCAGCAGCTTGTACGGGTCCGAAGAGACCCAGTACTTC.

This clone was counted only a few times. The sample has other DNA sequences that encode this CDR3 too. V usage is TRBV7-3 and J usage is TRBJ2-3, with a possible D match to TRBD2 (6 bases). This CDR3 has 13 amino acids. The V end was cut by 2 bases, the J end by 6 bases, with 9 bases between. Looked up from germline, CDR1 is SGHTA and CDR2 is FQGTGA. The CDR3 is CASSLGGEDTQYF. The CDR3 region has the DNA TGTGCCAGCAGCTTAGGCGGGGAGGATACGCAGTATTTT.

The CDR3 coding sequence is TGTGCCTGGAGTGGGTACACCATATATTTT. The encoded protein is CAWSGYTIYF. The chain combines TRBV30 with TRBJ1-3; D not resolved. The ends were cut back, 1 base at V and 8 bases at J, with 3 bases in the middle. CDR1 GTSNPN and CDR2 SVGIG come from the germline V gene (reference sequence). The length of the CDR3 is 10 residues.

As to this clone: The same CDR3 can be traced to other DNA sequences in this sample. This rearrangement joins TRBV20-1 to TRBJ1-1; D not certain. This CDR3 is 11 amino acids long. CDR1 and CDR2 from the germline V gene are DFQATT and SNEGSKA (reference sequence). V lost 3 bases to trimming and J lost 0 bases, with 2 bases between them. The CDR3 spells CSARMNTEAFF. As DNA, the CDR3 is TGCAGTGCTAGGATGAACACTGAAGCTTTCTTT.